The source of this T cell receptor beta chain is a study of shared T cell receptors in the human thymus. The repertoire was sequenced with immunoSEQ multiplex PCR; TCRdb's copy has only in-frame clones and lacks some. Seen here are some 660,000 clones, around 87% observed once, and the top ten hold roughly 0.0087%. The same specimen was also included in a second study, on human thymus T cells. That work adds: Thymic material originated from resections removed in the course of corrective heart surgery.

Sequenced material: thymocytes. This clonotype was sampled from a boy less than two years old with a congenital heart defect.

CDR3 amino acids: CASSFEREPYGYTF. The CDR3 region has the DNA TGCGCCAGCAGCTTTGAAAGGGAGCCCTATGGCTACACCTTC. The J gene is TRBJ1-2, the V gene TRBV5-1; no definite D call. There are 14 residues in the CDR3. Germline values: CDR1 SGHRS, CDR2 YFSETQ. Trimming stripped 2 bases from V and 4 bases from J, with 12 bases between.